This entry features one T cell receptor beta chain sequence. Its antigen is not identified. Measured with immunoSEQ multiplex PCR; TCRdb has only the in-frame clones, and not every one. Among around 170,000 clones listed, around 89% were seen once. This entry comes from a study of radiation and T cells in renal cell carcinoma. Study-level findings and limits: Top tumor clonotypes rose in blood 2 weeks post-radiation, then contracted.

The CDR3 is made up of 13 amino acids. V was cut by 6 bases and J by 6 bases, with 11 bases left in between. The germline V gene encodes CDR1 MNHEY and CDR2 SVGAGI. Time point of the sample: blood 4 weeks post-SBRT, at nephrectomy. Indicated treatment: 15 Gy SBRT to primary tumor, nephrectomy 4 weeks later. Serial blood draws occurred at baseline and 2 and 4 weeks post-SBRT. Clear cell pathology was present in this patient's renal cell carcinoma. Material: blood, obtained from a patient whose treatment included radiotherapy and nephrectomy. This clonotype was sampled from a woman between 45 and 60 years old with renal cell carcinoma. The chain employs TRBV6-5 and TRBJ2-2; D gene ambiguous. As DNA, the CDR3 is TGTGCCAGCAGGACCAATCGAGCCGGGGAGCTGTTTTTT. It specifies CASRTNRAGELFF.